This T cell receptor beta chain was captured in a study of T cell repertoires in cytomegalovirus infection. The table lists this clonotype with a few counts. TCRdb fed the reads into MiXCR, producing one record per CDR3 protein. This table has more than 200,000 distinct CDR3 sequences, 9.1% appearing once. Trimming took off 6 bases at V and 7 bases at J, with 15 bases between the two ends. The CDR3 is made up of 13 amino acids. Germline lookup yields CDR1 SGHNT and CDR2 YENEEA. The chain employs TRBV11-3 and TRBJ1-2; D perhaps matches TRBD1 (6 bases). The sequenced sample was PBMCs. This TCR derives from a human donor in good health (CMV status not recorded). Some clones in this sample may be carry-over from other donors' samples. CDR3 in DNA: TGTGCCAGCAGTGCACACAGGGTTGGTGGCTACACCTTC. Its translation is CASSAHRVGGYTF. Supplemented by reference TRBV11-3 and TRBJ1-2, the full variable domain reads EAGVVQSPRYKIIEKKQPVAFWCNPISGHNTLYWYLQNLGQGPELLIRYENEEAVDDSQLPKDRFSAERLKGVDSTLKIQPAELGDSAVYLCASSAHRVGGYTFGSGTRLTVV.